Listed here are 24 T cell receptor beta chains from one sample, sequenced in a study of beta chain features in type 1 diabetes. General study points: TCRB CDR3s were moderately but significantly shorter in Type 1 diabetes patients in all four CD4+ subsets.

Their antigen targets remain unknown. Since all of the isolated RNA was reverse transcribed, expressed TCRB transcripts were what got sequenced. Clones were sequenced by immunoSEQ multiplex PCR, and TCRdb holds only the in-frame ones, with some missing. The sample records around 70,000 clones, roughly 50% being singletons. Sequenced input: central memory CD4+ T cells from blood. All receptors come from a man aged 30 to 39 with type 1 diabetes.

This clone was seen once. The chain joins TRBV18 to TRBJ1-2, with no clear D. Trimming shortened V by 6 bases and J by 4 bases, and 21 bases separated the two germline ends. The germline V gene encodes CDR1 KGHSH and CDR2 LQKENI. The CDR3 consists of 16 residues. DNA of the CDR3: TGTGCCAGCTCCCCGAGGGTCGGGGAAGGAGCCTATGGCTACACCTTC. Translated: CASSPRVGEGAYGYTF.

The V and J genes are TRBV2 and TRBJ2-7; 7 bases line up with TRBD2. CDR3 length: 13 amino acids. The V and J ends lost 8 bases and 2 bases, in that order; junction bases with no gene match: 6. Germline V gene sequence: CDR1 SNHLY, CDR2 FYNNEI. The CDR3 spells CASLRDYAYEQYF. CDR3 coding DNA: TGTGCCAGCCTCCGGGACTACGCCTACGAGCAGTACTTC. Drawing the rest from reference TRBV2 and TRBJ2-7, the complete variable domain is EPEVTQTPSHQVTQMGQEVILRCVPISNHLYFYWYRQILGQKVEFLVSFYNNEISEKSEIFDDQFSVERPDGSNFTLKIRSTKLEDSAMYFCASLRDYAYEQYFGPGTRLTVT.

In its sample, this clone was seen a few times. J is TRBJ2-3 and V is TRBV11-2; a possible D gene is TRBD2 (7 bases). The CDR3 is 14 residues long. Per germline, CDR1 SGHAT and CDR2 FQNNGV. V shed 5 bases and J shed 2 bases, with 11 bases lying between them. The CDR3 DNA is TGTGCCAGCAGCGCGGGGGCGGCCACAGATACGCAGTATTTT. Translated, it gives CASSAGAATDTQYF. The whole variable domain, filled in from reference TRBV11-2 and TRBJ2-3, reads EAGVAQSPRYKIIEKRQSVAFWCNPISGHATLYWYQQILGQGPKLLIQFQNNGVVDDSQLPKDRFSAERLKGVDSTLKIQPAKLEDSAVYLCASSAGAATDTQYFGPGTRLTVL.

J is TRBJ1-5 and V is TRBV27; D perhaps matches TRBD1 (6 bases). Between the trimmed V and J ends, which lost 4 bases and 4 bases, there was a span of 14 bases. Germline CDR1 reads MNHEY; CDR2 reads SMNVEV (reference sequence). The CDR3 is made up of 15 amino acids. The CDR3 DNA follows: TGTGCCAGCAGTTCCGGACAGACTTTTAATCAGCCCCAGCATTTT. It specifies CASSSGQTFNQPQHF.

This chain uses TRBV27 with TRBJ2-6; TRBD1 matches 10 bases. Trimming cost V 7 bases and J 4 bases; bases outside gene matches: 10. The CDR3 loop spans 17 amino acids. Germline CDR1 is MNHEY and CDR2 is SMNVEV (reference sequence). The CDR3 sequence: CASTPGTGAPGANVLTF. CDR3 nucleotide sequence: TGTGCCAGCACCCCCGGGACAGGGGCCCCGGGGGCCAACGTCCTGACTTTC.

This clone was seen a handful of times. The V gene is TRBV11-2, the J gene TRBJ2-1; maybe TRBD2 (6 bases). Trimming cost V 3 bases and J 7 bases, with 13 bases left between them. In germline, CDR1 is SGHAT, CDR2 FQNNGV. This CDR3 has 14 amino acids. This chain's CDR3 is CASSLGGVANEQFF. In DNA, the CDR3 is TGTGCCAGCAGCTTGGGGGGAGTTGCAAATGAGCAGTTCTTC.

The chain joins TRBV5-1 to TRBJ2-2, with 8 positions matching TRBD1. Per the germline V gene, CDR1 is SGHRS and CDR2 is YFSETQ. Trimming cost V 1 base and J 3 bases; bases outside gene matches: 2. CDR3 length: 15 residues. CDR3 nucleotide sequence: TGCGCCAGCAGCTTGATACAGGGGGACACCGGGGAGCTGTTTTTT. Translated, it gives CASSLIQGDTGELFF.

This rearrangement joins TRBV6-6 to TRBJ1-1; D remains ambiguous. Trimming shortened V by 5 bases and J by 5 bases, and 6 bases separated the two germline ends. Germline V lookup: CDR1 MNHNY, CDR2 SVGAGI (reference sequence). There are 11 residues in the CDR3. The CDR3 here is CASSRRTEAFF. Written as DNA, the CDR3 is TGTGCCAGCAGTCGGAGGACTGAAGCTTTCTTT.

The chain employs TRBV30 and TRBJ2-3, with D maybe TRBD2 (6 bases). Germline V gives CDR1 GTSNPN, CDR2 SVGIG (reference sequence). Trimming cost V 2 bases and J 5 bases, with 11 bases left between them. The CDR3 runs to 13 residues. CDR3 in DNA: TGTGCCTGGAGTCGGGGGATAGGAGATACGCAGTATTTT. This translates into CAWSRGIGDTQYF.

Only a few counts were recorded for this clone. J is TRBJ2-1 and V is TRBV6-1, with 12 bases matching TRBD2. Germline V gives CDR1 MNHNS, CDR2 SASEGT. This CDR3 is built from 14 residues. J gave up 5 bases and V 8 bases, and 4 bases lay outside the gene matches. The CDR3 spells CASQASGRDNEQFF. The DNA of the CDR3 is TGTGCCAGCCAGGCTAGCGGGAGGGACAATGAGCAGTTCTTC.

There are a few counts of this clone. V is TRBV11-2 and J is TRBJ1-1; D unclear. Per germline, CDR1 SGHAT and CDR2 FQNNGV. V was clipped by 3 bases and J by 4 bases, with 9 bases between them. This CDR3 has 13 amino acids. The CDR3 loop reads CASSFGSGTEAFF. Written as DNA, the CDR3 is TGTGCCAGCAGCTTCGGGTCCGGCACTGAAGCTTTCTTT.

This clone was recorded only once. This chain links TRBV11-3 with TRBJ2-7, with D possibly matching TRBD2 (5 bases). The V gene's germline CDR1 is SGHNT and CDR2 YENEEA. V was cut by 4 bases and J by 5 bases, with 15 bases left in between. This CDR3 is 14 amino acids long. CDR3: CASSSGIVRNEQYF. CDR3 bases: TGTGCCAGCAGCTCCGGGATCGTACGGAACGAGCAGTACTTC.

This clone was picked up a small number of times. CDR3 loop: CAWSRGNYGYTF. The DNA of the CDR3 is TGTGCCTGGTCTCGAGGGAACTATGGCTACACCTTC. The chain joins TRBV30 to TRBJ1-2; D remains ambiguous. The CDR3 sequence is 12 residues long. Trimming shortened V by 5 bases and J by 2 bases, and 9 bases separated the two germline ends. Germline assignment: CDR1 GTSNPN and CDR2 SVGIG (reference sequence). The variable domain in full, with the rest retrieved from reference TRBV30 and TRBJ1-2, is SQTIHQWPATLVQPVGSPLSLECTVEGTSNPNLYWYRQAAGRGLQLLFYSVGIGQISSEVPQNLSASRPQDRQFILSSKKLLLSDSGFYLCAWSRGNYGYTFGSGTRLTVV.

Note on this clone: Other DNA sequences within the sample encode an identical CDR3. V is TRBV7-2 and J is TRBJ2-7, with 10 bases fitting TRBD2. Germline loops: CDR1 SGHTA, CDR2 FQGNSA. V trimming: 4 bases; J trimming: 4 bases; junction bases outside the gene matches: 4. The CDR3 runs to 14 residues. The CDR3 protein is CASSSSGSIYEQYF. CDR3 nucleotide sequence: TGTGCCAGCAGCTCTAGCGGGAGTATTTACGAGCAGTACTTC.

The CDR3 loop is CASRNLGQARGGYTF. CDR3 DNA sequence: TGTGCCAGCAGGAATTTGGGGCAGGCCCGTGGTGGCTACACCTTC. This chain uses TRBV6-1 with TRBJ1-2; a possible D gene is TRBD1 (5 bases). The CDR3 consists of 15 residues. Germline V lookup: CDR1 MNHNS, CDR2 SASEGT. V was pared by 6 bases and J by 7 bases, with 21 bases between.

This clone was detected only a few times. CDR3 DNA: TGTGCCAGCTCAATCGACAGGCGGAACACTGAAGCTTTCTTT. It specifies CASSIDRRNTEAFF. This chain joins TRBV18 and TRBJ1-1, with D possibly matching TRBD1 (6 bases). The CDR3 loop spans 14 amino acids. CDR1 is KGHSH and CDR2 is LQKENI in the germline V gene. The V gene lost 5 bases and the J gene lost 1 base, with 11 bases spanning the gap.

V is TRBV7-9 and J is TRBJ1-1; no definite D call. CDR1 is SEHNR, CDR2 FQNEAQ, per germline (reference sequence). The V gene lost 5 bases and the J gene lost 2 bases, with 12 bases spanning the gap. The CDR3 is 14 amino acids. For the CDR3, the DNA is TGTGCCAGCAGCCCCGACATTGCCAACACTGAAGCTTTCTTT. Amino acids: CASSPDIANTEAFF.

This chain connects TRBV7-8 to TRBJ2-1; possible D gene TRBD2, 6 bases. Trimming left V 1 base short and J 8 bases short, with 21 bases between. This CDR3 has 17 residues. Germline-derived CDR1 and CDR2 are SGHVS and FQNEAQ. The CDR3 DNA follows: TGTGCCAGCAGCTTAGTTGGGTCTGGGACTGGCCAACATGAGCAGTTCTTC. Its protein is CASSLVGSGTGQHEQFF. The entire variable domain, with the rest obtained from reference TRBV7-8 and TRBJ2-1, is as follows: GAGVSQSPRYKVAKRGQDVALRCDPISGHVSLFWYQQALGQGPEFLTYFQNEAQLDKSGLPSDRFFAERPEGSVSTLKIQRTQQEDSAVYLCASSLVGSGTGQHEQFFGPGTRLTVL.

There are a few counts of this clone. This sequence joins TRBV4-2 and TRBJ2-7; TRBD2 matches 11 bases. V was clipped by 2 bases and J by 3 bases; unmatched bases: 3. The CDR3 totals 15 residues. Germline V lookup: CDR1 LGHNA, CDR2 YNFKEQ. CDR3 coding DNA: TGTGCCAGCAGCCAACCACTAGCGGGAGTCTACGAGCAGTACTTC. This gives the protein CASSQPLAGVYEQYF.

Of note for this clone: The missing conserved phenylalanine or tryptophan at the end of this CDR3 makes a read error likely. The chain has TRBV27 and TRBJ1-2; 8 bases are shared with TRBD1. The CDR3 totals 13 residues. V lost 6 bases and J lost 4; bases outside the gene matches: 4. From germline, CDR1 is MNHEY and CDR2 SMNVEV (reference sequence). The CDR3 spells CASRQTGAYGYTY. Written as DNA, the CDR3 is TGTGCCAGCAGGCAGACAGGGGCCTATGGCTACACCTAC.

This clone has a handful of counts. The chain recombines TRBV5-1 with TRBJ2-5, with 9 bases aligning to TRBD1. The CDR3 loop spans 14 amino acids. V dropped 4 bases and J dropped 2; count of bases not matched to a gene: 3. CDR1 SGHRS and CDR2 YFSETQ come from the germline V gene. The CDR3 is CASSRTGDQETQYF. The CDR3 DNA sequence: TGCGCCAGCAGCAGGACAGGGGATCAAGAGACCCAGTACTTC.

The chain is built from TRBV9 and TRBJ1-2; 9 bases agree with TRBD1. This CDR3 is 13 amino acids long. Germline-derived CDR1 and CDR2 are SGDLS and YYNGEE. The ends lost 4 bases at V and 7 bases at J; junction bases unmatched: 5. CDR3 amino acids: CASSQGQGGGYTF. The DNA for the CDR3 is TGTGCCAGCAGCCAGGGACAGGGAGGTGGCTACACCTTC.

The rearrangement uses TRBV18 and TRBJ2-7; a weak D match, TRBD1 (6 bases). Trimming took off 8 bases at V and 6 bases at J, with 23 bases between the two ends. The CDR3 length is 15 residues. CDR1 and CDR2 from the germline V gene are KGHSH and LQKENI. CDR3 nucleotides: TGTGCCAGCACCGGTGCCGGGGACACCGTTGTCGAGCAGTACTTC. This translates into CASTGAGDTVVEQYF.

The V and J genes are TRBV5-1 and TRBJ2-5; D might be TRBD1 (6 bases). V lost 1 base and J lost 5, with 9 bases in between. Germline CDR1 SGHRS, CDR2 YFSETQ. The CDR3 length is 13 residues. The CDR3 loop is CASSLPGAETQYF. The CDR3 DNA reads TGCGCCAGCAGCTTGCCAGGGGCCGAGACCCAGTACTTC. Supplemented by reference TRBV5-1 and TRBJ2-5, the full variable domain reads KAGVTQTPRYLIKTRGQQVTLSCSPISGHRSVSWYQQTPGQGLQFLFEYFSETQRNKGNFPGRFSGRQFSNSRSEMNVSTLELGDSALYLCASSLPGAETQYFGPGTRLLVL.